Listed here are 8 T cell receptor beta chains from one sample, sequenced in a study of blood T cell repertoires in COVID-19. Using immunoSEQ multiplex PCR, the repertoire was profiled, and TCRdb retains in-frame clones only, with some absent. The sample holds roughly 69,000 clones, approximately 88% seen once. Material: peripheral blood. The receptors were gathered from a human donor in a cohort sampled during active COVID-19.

Written as DNA, the CDR3 is TGCGCCAGCAGCGCGGGGACGACCACCTACAATGAGCAGTTCTTC. Translated: CASSAGTTTYNEQFF. The genes are TRBV5-1 and TRBJ2-1, with a tentative D call TRBD2 (6 bases). CDR1 is SGHRS and CDR2 is YFSETQ in the germline V gene. This CDR3 is built from 15 residues. The germline V and J ends were trimmed by 4 bases and 2 bases, with 13 bases remaining between them.

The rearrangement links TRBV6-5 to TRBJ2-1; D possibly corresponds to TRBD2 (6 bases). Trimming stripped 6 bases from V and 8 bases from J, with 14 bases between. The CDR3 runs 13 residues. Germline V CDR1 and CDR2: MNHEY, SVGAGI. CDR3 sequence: CASSYTSKDEQFF. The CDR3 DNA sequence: TGTGCCAGCAGCTATACTAGCAAGGATGAGCAGTTCTTC.

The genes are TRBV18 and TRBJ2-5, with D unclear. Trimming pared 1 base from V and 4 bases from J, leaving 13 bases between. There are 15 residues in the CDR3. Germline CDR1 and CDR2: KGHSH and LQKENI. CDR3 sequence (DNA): TGTGCCAGCTCACCACGCGGAAACCTACGAGAGACCCAGTACTTC. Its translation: CASSPRGNLRETQYF.

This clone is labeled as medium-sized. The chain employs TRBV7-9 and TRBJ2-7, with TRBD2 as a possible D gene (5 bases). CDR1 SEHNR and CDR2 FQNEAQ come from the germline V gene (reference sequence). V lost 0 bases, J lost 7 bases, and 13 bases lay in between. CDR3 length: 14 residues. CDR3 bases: TGTGCCAGCAGCTTAGCACGGGGAACGGGTGAGCAGTACTTC. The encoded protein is CASSLARGTGEQYF.

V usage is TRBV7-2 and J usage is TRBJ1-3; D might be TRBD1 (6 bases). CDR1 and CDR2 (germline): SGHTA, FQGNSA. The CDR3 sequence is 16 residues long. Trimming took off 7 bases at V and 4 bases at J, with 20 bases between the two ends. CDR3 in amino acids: CASTQWGGGGGNTIYF. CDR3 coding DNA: TGTGCCAGCACCCAGTGGGGGGGCGGAGGAGGAAACACCATATATTTT.

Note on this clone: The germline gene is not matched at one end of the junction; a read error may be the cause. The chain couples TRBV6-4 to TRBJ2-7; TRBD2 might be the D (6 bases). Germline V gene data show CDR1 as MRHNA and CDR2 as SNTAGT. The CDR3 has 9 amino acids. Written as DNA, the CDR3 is TGTGCCAGGCCGGGACTGCAAGACTTC. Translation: CARPGLQDF.

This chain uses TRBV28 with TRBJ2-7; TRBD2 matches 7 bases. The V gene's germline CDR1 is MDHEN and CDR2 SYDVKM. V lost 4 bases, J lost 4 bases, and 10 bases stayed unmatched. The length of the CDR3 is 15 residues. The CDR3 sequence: CASSSPTGRKYEQYF. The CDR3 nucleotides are TGTGCCAGCAGTTCCCCTACCGGGAGGAAATACGAGCAGTACTTC.

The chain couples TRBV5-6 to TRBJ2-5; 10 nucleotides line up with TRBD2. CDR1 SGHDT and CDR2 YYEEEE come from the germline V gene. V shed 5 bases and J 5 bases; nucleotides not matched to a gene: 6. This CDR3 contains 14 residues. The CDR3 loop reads CASSTAGGAETQYF. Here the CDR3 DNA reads TGTGCCAGCAGTACAGCGGGAGGGGCCGAGACCCAGTACTTC. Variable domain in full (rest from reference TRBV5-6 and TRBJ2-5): DAGVTQSPTHLIKTRGQQVTLRCSPKSGHDTVSWYQQALGQGPQFIFQYYEEEERQRGNFPDRFSGHQFPNYSSELNVNALLLGDSALYLCASSTAGGAETQYFGPGTRLLVL.